This TCR beta chain was recorded in a study of cytomegalovirus exposure and HLA in healthy donors. Whole-study results and caveats: Most TCR sequences were rare, but some public TCRs occurred in many donors. The CMV antigen specificity of a few CMV-associated chains was confirmed through in vitro analysis.

Trimming removed 6 bases from V and 0 bases from J, with 13 bases in between. CDR1 SNHLY and CDR2 FYNNEI come from the germline V gene. This CDR3 region has 15 residues. Separate from the approximately 720-subject first cohort, the roughly 120-subject validation cohort was the one that the donors belonged to. TCRdb keeps only in-frame clones here, not all; method: immunoSEQ multiplex PCR. The sample includes 150,000 to 200,000 clones, just under 90% of them seen just once. This clone is a singleton in its sample. Its antigen is undetermined. The sample consisted of PBMCs. J is TRBJ2-3 and V is TRBV2; D not resolved. The sequence was obtained from a woman younger than 35 in good health and CMV-seropositive. CDR3 sequence: CASRLEPRSTDTQYF. Written as DNA, the CDR3 is TGTGCCAGCAGACTGGAGCCTCGTAGCACAGATACGCAGTATTTT.